This TCR beta chain was identified in a study of blood T cell repertoires in COVID-19. Data came from immunoSEQ multiplex PCR; TCRdb stores just in-frame clones and leaves some out. The table lists around 100,000 clones, roughly nine tenths of them singletons. CDR3 length equals 14 residues. Germline V gene data show CDR1 as SGDLS and CDR2 as YYNGEE. V shed 3 bases, J shed 4 bases, and the junction held 5 bases outside the gene matches. The sequence was collected from a woman of 80 years or more with acute or convalescent COVID-19. The rearrangement uses TRBV9 and TRBJ2-7, with TRBD1 matching over 9 bases. Sequencing was done on a sample of peripheral blood. The CDR3 loop is CASSEGTGMYEQYF. The CDR3 DNA is TGTGCCAGCAGCGAAGGGACAGGGATGTACGAGCAGTACTTC.